This T cell receptor (beta chain) was identified during a study of shared clonotypes between healthy human individuals. For the study at large: Each donor had three CD4 naive, three CD4 memory, two CD8 naive and one CD8 memory plate.

In the study's own analysis: ImmunoSEQ junction-only sequences lacked quality scores, so their filtering differed. Here immunoSEQ multiplex PCR was the method, and the copy in TCRdb shows in-frame clones only, minus some. V and J calls and clone size are those listed in that table; D and trimming were worked out from the DNA. The repertoire has around 2.5 million clones, 93% of them found once; the top ten carry about 0.39%. Sequencing was carried out using naive CD4+ T cells from PBMCs. The sample's subset: CD45RA+ positively selected. The receptor was derived from a young man in good health. Some clones in this sample may be carry-over from other donors' samples.

In DNA, the CDR3 is TGCGCCAGCAGCCAAGGTCCGGGACAGGCGCAAGAGACCCAGTACTTC. It specifies CASSQGPGQAQETQYF. This chain connects TRBV4-1 to TRBJ2-5; TRBD1 matches 8 bases. Germline V gene lookup returns CDR1 MGHRA and CDR2 YSYEKL. This CDR3 spans 16 amino acids. After removal of 1 base from V and 2 bases from J, the junction contained 6 bases not matched to a gene.